This is a list of T cell receptor beta chains from one sample in a study of blood T cells in healthy people across ages. In TCRdb, the 5' RACE reads were re-called with MiXCR into one record per CDR3 protein. The sample has roughly 730,000 distinct CDR3 sequences, around three fifths seen once. The sample comprised blood. The origin of the receptors is a man aged 35 to 55 in good health. Both conserved end residues are part of each CDR3. D genes are given only for firm matches. The size field is filled for only some rows; it gives once, few, many or a size class.

TRBJ1-6	13	few	NA	TRBV3-1	TGTGCCAGCAGCCAAGGAAATAGGTCACCCCTCCACTTT	CASSQGNRSPLHF
TRBJ1-5	14	NA	NA	TRBV6-1	TGTGCCAGCAGTGGTACACGGGTTGGTGAGCCCCAGCATTTT	CASSGTRVGEPQHF
TRBJ2-7	15	NA	NA	TRBV14	TGTGCCAGCAGCCCCGGATGGAGGGATCCGTACGAGCAGTACTTC	CASSPGWRDPYEQYF
TRBJ1-1	13	NA	NA	TRBV5-1	TGCGCCAGCAGCATACAGGGAGACACTGAAGCTTTCTTT	CASSIQGDTEAFF
TRBJ2-3	16	NA	TRBD1	TRBV28	TGTGCCAGCAGTTCCCCCGGGACAGGTAGCACAGATACGCAGTATTTT	CASSSPGTGSTDTQYF
TRBJ2-2	14	NA	NA	TRBV11-2	TGTGCCAGCAGCTTTCTCGCGCGCGCCGGGGAGCTGTTTTTT	CASSFLARAGELFF
TRBJ2-5	15	NA	TRBD2	TRBV6-1	TGTGCCAGCAGTGATCTAGCGGGGGGTGGGGAGACCCAGTACTTC	CASSDLAGGGETQYF
TRBJ2-4	12	NA	NA	TRBV2	TGTGCCAGCAGTGGGCAGATAAACATTCAGTACTTC	CASSGQINIQYF
TRBJ1-1	14	few	NA	TRBV20-1	TGCAGCACGCAGGGCCGAATGGGGGACACTGAAGCTTTCTTT	CSTQGRMGDTEAFF
TRBJ1-5	16	NA	NA	TRBV5-5	TGTGCCAGCAGCTTGGTACCAGGGTTCGGCAATCAGCCCCAGCATTTT	CASSLVPGFGNQPQHF
TRBJ2-5	16	few	TRBD1	TRBV6-2/TRBV6-3	TGTGCCAGCACCCCTGGTGACAGGGTGGCGTCGGAGACCCAGTACTTC	CASTPGDRVASETQYF
TRBJ2-1	18	NA	TRBD2	TRBV7-8	TGTGCCAGCAGCTTGACTAGCGGGAGTCCCGCCCGCTACAATGAGCAGTTCTTC	CASSLTSGSPARYNEQFF
TRBJ2-1	15	NA	NA	TRBV27	TGTGCCAGCAGTTTAAACGAATTTGGTTTCAATGAGCAGTTCTTC	CASSLNEFGFNEQFF
TRBJ2-7	15	NA	NA	TRBV6-5	TGTGCCAGCAGTCTTACCGACGGGCCAGCCTACGAGCAGTACTTC	CASSLTDGPAYEQYF
TRBJ1-1	15	NA	TRBD1	TRBV7-3	TGTGCCAGCAGCAGGACAGGGGGCGCGGGCACTGAAGCTTTCTTT	CASSRTGGAGTEAFF
TRBJ1-1	16	NA	NA	TRBV12-3/TRBV12-4	TGTGCCAGCAGCGGGGGGGGACCGACAGGGAACACTGAAGCTTTCTTT	CASSGGGPTGNTEAFF
TRBJ1-2	19	NA	TRBD1	TRBV9	TGTGCCAGCAGCGCCCCGGGGACAGGGTGCGAGCGCCTCTTCTATGGCTACACCTTC	CASSAPGTGCERLFYGYTF
TRBJ2-5	19	NA	TRBD1	TRBV4-3	TGCGCCAGCAGCCAAGGAAACGGGGGAGACAGGGGGTTGCAAGAGACCCAGTACTTC	CASSQGNGGDRGLQETQYF
TRBJ2-7	13	NA	NA	TRBV2	TGTGCCAGCAGTGAAACAGGGTTCTACGAGCAGTACTTC	CASSETGFYEQYF
TRBJ2-7	13	few	NA	TRBV27	TGTGCCAGCAGACCAGACACTTTCTACGAGCAGTACTTC	CASRPDTFYEQYF
TRBJ2-5	17	NA	TRBD2	TRBV15	TGTGCCACCAGCGCAGAAACCATAGCGTCCTCGTCGCGGGGGCAGTACTTC	CATSAETIASSSRGQYF
TRBJ2-7	17	NA	TRBD2	TRBV7-6	TGTGCCAGCAGCTTAGTCGGCGGGCTAGCGGGAGACTACGAGCAGTACTTC	CASSLVGGLAGDYEQYF
TRBJ2-7	14	NA	NA	TRBV27	TGTGCCAGCAGTTTAAGTCTCCCGGTATACGAGCAGTACTTC	CASSLSLPVYEQYF
TRBJ1-1	14	NA	NA	TRBV6-2/TRBV6-3	TGTGCCAGCCGGCGATCAGGGGTCAACACTGAAGCTTTCTTT	CASRRSGVNTEAFF
TRBJ2-2	11	once	NA	TRBV20-1	TGCAGTGCTAGGAGTAACGGGGAGCTGTTTTTT	CSARSNGELFF
TRBJ2-7	20	NA	TRBD2	TRBV5-1	TGCGCCAGCAGCTTGGAGAGACTAGCGGGAGGACGTAGCTCCTACAATGAGCAGTACTTC	CASSLERLAGGRSSYNEQYF
TRBJ2-7	14	once	NA	TRBV7-9	TGTGCCAGCAGCTATACCATCACATTACACGAGCAGTACTTC	CASSYTITLHEQYF
TRBJ2-2	20	NA	TRBD2	TRBV7-3	TGTGCCAGCAGCTTCCCCGGGACTAGCGGGGGATACGCGAACACCGGGGAGCTGTTTTTT	CASSFPGTSGGYANTGELFF
TRBJ2-1	13	once	NA	TRBV2	TGTGCCAGCAGGCGGGGGCAAGGGGGTGAGCAGTTCTTC	CASRRGQGGEQFF
TRBJ2-5	16	NA	TRBD1	TRBV28	TGTGTCAGCAGTTTATTCTGGACAGGGGCTCAAGAGACCCAGTACTTC	CVSSLFWTGAQETQYF
TRBJ2-1	17	few	TRBD2	TRBV6-1	TGTGCCAGCAGTCCCGTTCGAGCGGGAGTGGCGTCGAATGAGCAGTTCTTC	CASSPVRAGVASNEQFF
TRBJ2-1	17	NA	NA	TRBV4-3	TGCGCCAGCAGCCAAAGCGGTGGACTCCGAATCTACAATGGACAGTTCTTC	CASSQSGGLRIYNGQFF
TRBJ2-7	14	NA	TRBD1	TRBV12-3/TRBV12-4	TGTGCCAGCAGGTGGGGGACAGGGAAATACGAGCAGTACTTC	CASRWGTGKYEQYF
TRBJ2-5	13	few	NA	TRBV2	TGTGCCAGCAGGCTGACTGGCTTGGGTGAGCAGTACTTC	CASRLTGLGEQYF
TRBJ2-3	12	NA	NA	TRBV20-1	TGCAGTGCTAGAGTGACGGGGGCTGCGCAGTATTTT	CSARVTGAAQYF
TRBJ1-1	13	NA	NA	TRBV29-1	TGCACCAATATGAAGGGGTTCCCCTCTGAAGCTTTCTTT	CTNMKGFPSEAFF
TRBJ1-6	13	many	NA	TRBV4-3	TGCGCCAGCAGCCAAGGGGATGGCTCACCCCTCCACTTT	CASSQGDGSPLHF
TRBJ2-1	14	many	TRBD2	TRBV28	TGTGCCAGCAGCTTAGGGACTACCTACAATGAGCAGTTCTTC	CASSLGTTYNEQFF
TRBJ2-5	16	NA	NA	TRBV4-1	TGCGCCAGCAGCCAAGATAGGGGGGGCCGGTCCGAGACCCAGTACTTC	CASSQDRGGRSETQYF
TRBJ2-7	14	few	NA	TRBV5-5	TGTGCCAGCAGCCCAAGCCGGGACGGATACGAGCAGTACTTC	CASSPSRDGYEQYF
TRBJ1-4	15	NA	NA	TRBV2	TGTGCCACCACCTATAGTCCAGGCGGAAATGAAAAACTGTTTTTT	CATTYSPGGNEKLFF
TRBJ2-5	14	few	TRBD2	TRBV12-3/TRBV12-4	TGTGCCAGCAGTTTCGGACTAGGGATGGAGACCCAGTACTTC	CASSFGLGMETQYF
TRBJ2-2	15	NA	NA	TRBV4-2	TGTGCCAGCAGCCAAAACGTGGGGGCGAGCGGGGAGCTGTTTTTT	CASSQNVGASGELFF
TRBJ2-1	15	NA	NA	TRBV20-1	TGCAGTGCTAGAGAGACCAGAAGGGGCTACAATGAGCAGTTCTTC	CSARETRRGYNEQFF
TRBJ2-4	10	NA	NA	TRBV20-1	TGCAGTGCTAGGTCGGACATTCAGTACTTC	CSARSDIQYF
TRBJ2-5	13	NA	NA	TRBV4-2	TGTGCCAGCAGCCAAGAGCCCTGGGAGACCCAGTACTTC	CASSQEPWETQYF
TRBJ2-5	13	NA	NA	TRBV15	TGTGCCACCAGCAGAGCTCTCCAAGAGACCCAGTACTTC	CATSRALQETQYF
TRBJ2-1	14	NA	NA	TRBV29-1	TGCAGCGTTAGCCGGGAGTTTTTTCCCAATGAGCAGTTCTTC	CSVSREFFPNEQFF
TRBJ1-6	14	NA	NA	TRBV6-1	TGTGCCAGCAGCCGAGAACCACAGGCTCAACCCCTCCACTTT	CASSREPQAQPLHF
TRBJ2-5	18	few	TRBD2	TRBV5-1	TGCGCCAGCAGCTTGGTTTTTGAGGCTAGCGGGGCCCCCCGGGACCAGTACTTC	CASSLVFEASGAPRDQYF
TRBJ2-6	16	NA	TRBD1	TRBV12-3/TRBV12-4	TGTGCCAGCAATGGACAGGACTTCTCTGGGGCCAACGTCCTGACTTTC	CASNGQDFSGANVLTF
TRBJ2-5	17	NA	TRBD2	TRBV7-9	TGTGCCAGCAGCTTAATCGTCTCTTGGGGAGGGGTTGAGACCCAGTACTTC	CASSLIVSWGGVETQYF
TRBJ2-1	18	NA	NA	TRBV24-1	TGTGCCACCAGTGAACCTAATAAACTGGGTCTCTCCTACAATGAGCAGTTCTTC	CATSEPNKLGLSYNEQFF
TRBJ2-2	14	NA	NA	TRBV29-1	TGCAGCGTTGGAAGGTCAGGGCTGCCCGGGGAGCTGTTTTTT	CSVGRSGLPGELFF
TRBJ2-5	15	NA	NA	TRBV12-3/TRBV12-4	TGTGCCAGCAGCTTGGGACCTTTACAGGGAGAGACCCAGTACTTC	CASSLGPLQGETQYF
TRBJ2-1	15	NA	TRBD2	TRBV3-1	TGTGCCAGCAGCTCTCCACTAGCGCTTGGTGGTGAGCAGTTCTTC	CASSSPLALGGEQFF
TRBJ2-1	14	few	TRBD2	TRBV20-1	TGCAGTGCCAGACCTAGCGGGAGTATAAATGAGCAGTTCTTC	CSARPSGSINEQFF
TRBJ2-7	16	NA	NA	TRBV2	TGTGCCAGCACCCTGAACCGCGGGGTTCGGGTTGGCGAGCAGTACTTC	CASTLNRGVRVGEQYF
TRBJ1-4	15	few	NA	TRBV20-1	TGTAGTGCTATCCCCCGGGGGGACTCCAATGAAAAACTGTTTTTT	CSAIPRGDSNEKLFF